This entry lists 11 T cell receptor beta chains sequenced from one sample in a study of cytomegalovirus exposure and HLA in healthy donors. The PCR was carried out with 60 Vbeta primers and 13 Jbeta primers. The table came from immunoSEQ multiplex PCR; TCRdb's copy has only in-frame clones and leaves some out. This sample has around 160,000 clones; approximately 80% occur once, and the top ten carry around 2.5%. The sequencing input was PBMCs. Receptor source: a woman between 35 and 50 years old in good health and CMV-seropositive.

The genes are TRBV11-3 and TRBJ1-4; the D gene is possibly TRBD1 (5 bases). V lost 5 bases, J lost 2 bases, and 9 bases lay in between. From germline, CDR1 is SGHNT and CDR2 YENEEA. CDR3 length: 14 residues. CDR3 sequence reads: CASSQGATNEKLFF. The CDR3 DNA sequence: TGTGCCAGCAGCCAAGGGGCGACTAATGAAAAACTGTTTTTT.

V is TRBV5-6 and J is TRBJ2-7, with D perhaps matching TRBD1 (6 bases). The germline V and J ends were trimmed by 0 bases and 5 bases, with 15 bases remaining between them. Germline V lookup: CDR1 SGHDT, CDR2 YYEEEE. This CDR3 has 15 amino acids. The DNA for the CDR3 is TGTGCCAGCAGCTTGGTACCCAGGGGTGACCACGAGCAGTACTTC. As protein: CASSLVPRGDHEQYF.

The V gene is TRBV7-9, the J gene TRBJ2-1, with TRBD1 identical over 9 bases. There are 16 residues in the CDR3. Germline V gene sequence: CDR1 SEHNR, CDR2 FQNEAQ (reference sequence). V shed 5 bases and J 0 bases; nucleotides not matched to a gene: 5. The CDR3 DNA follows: TGTGCCAGCAGCCCGGGACAGGGAAGCTCCTACAATGAGCAGTTCTTC. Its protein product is CASSPGQGSSYNEQFF.

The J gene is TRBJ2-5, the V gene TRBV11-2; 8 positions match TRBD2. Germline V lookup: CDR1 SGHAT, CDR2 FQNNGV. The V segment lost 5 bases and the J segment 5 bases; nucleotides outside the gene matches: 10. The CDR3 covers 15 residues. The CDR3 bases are TGTGCCAGCAGCCCCAGACTAGCGACGGAGGAGACCCAGTACTTC. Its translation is CASSPRLATEETQYF. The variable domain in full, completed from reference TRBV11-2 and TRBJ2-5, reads EAGVAQSPRYKIIEKRQSVAFWCNPISGHATLYWYQQILGQGPKLLIQFQNNGVVDDSQLPKDRFSAERLKGVDSTLKIQPAKLEDSAVYLCASSPRLATEETQYFGPGTRLLVL.

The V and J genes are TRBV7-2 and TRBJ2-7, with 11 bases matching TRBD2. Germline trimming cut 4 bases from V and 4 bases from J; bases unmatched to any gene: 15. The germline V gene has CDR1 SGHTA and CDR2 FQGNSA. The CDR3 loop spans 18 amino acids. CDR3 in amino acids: CASSSFSPTSGSGYEQYF. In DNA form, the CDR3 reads TGTGCCAGCAGCTCCTTTAGCCCTACTAGCGGGAGCGGGTACGAGCAGTACTTC. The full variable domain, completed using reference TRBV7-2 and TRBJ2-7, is GAGVSQSPSNKVTEKGKDVELRCDPISGHTALYWYRQSLGQGLEFLIYFQGNSAPDKSGLPSDRFSAERTGGSVSTLTIQRTQQEDSAVYLCASSSFSPTSGSGYEQYFGPGTRLTVT.

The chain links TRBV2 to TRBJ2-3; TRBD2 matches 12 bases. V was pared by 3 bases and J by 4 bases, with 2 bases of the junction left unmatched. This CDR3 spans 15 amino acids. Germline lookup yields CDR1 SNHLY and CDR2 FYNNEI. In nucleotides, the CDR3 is TGTGCCAGCAGTGATGGACTAGCGGGATCAGATACGCAGTATTTT. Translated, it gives CASSDGLAGSDTQYF.

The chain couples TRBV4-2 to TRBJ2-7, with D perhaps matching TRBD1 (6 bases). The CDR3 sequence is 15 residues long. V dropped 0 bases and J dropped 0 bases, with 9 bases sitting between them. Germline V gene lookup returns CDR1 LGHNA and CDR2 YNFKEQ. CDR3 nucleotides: TGTGCCAGCAGCCAAGAGGACAGTCACTCCTACGAGCAGTACTTC. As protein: CASSQEDSHSYEQYF.

DNA for the CDR3: TGTGCCAGCAGCTTGCGCGCAGGGGGCAAAGAAGAGACCCAGTACTTC. Its translation is CASSLRAGGKEETQYF. The chain has TRBV7-2 and TRBJ2-5; 8 nucleotides align to TRBD1. The CDR3 covers 16 residues. CDR1 SGHTA and CDR2 FQGNSA come from the germline V gene. The junction had 9 bases not matched to a gene; V was cut back by 3 bases and J by 3 bases.

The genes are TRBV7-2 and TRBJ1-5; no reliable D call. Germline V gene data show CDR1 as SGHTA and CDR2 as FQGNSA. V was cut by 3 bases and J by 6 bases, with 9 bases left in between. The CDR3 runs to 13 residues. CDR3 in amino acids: CASSLNSGQPQHF. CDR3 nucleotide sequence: TGTGCCAGCAGCTTGAACAGCGGTCAGCCCCAGCATTTT. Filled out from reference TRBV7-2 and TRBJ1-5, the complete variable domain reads GAGVSQSPSNKVTEKGKDVELRCDPISGHTALYWYRQSLGQGLEFLIYFQGNSAPDKSGLPSDRFSAERTGGSVSTLTIQRTQQEDSAVYLCASSLNSGQPQHFGDGTRLSIL.

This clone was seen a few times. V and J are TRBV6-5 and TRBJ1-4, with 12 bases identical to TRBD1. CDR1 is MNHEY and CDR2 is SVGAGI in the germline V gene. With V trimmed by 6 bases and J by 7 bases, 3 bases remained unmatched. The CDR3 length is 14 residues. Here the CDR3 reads CASRGQGAPEKLFF. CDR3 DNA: TGTGCCAGCAGGGGACAGGGGGCGCCTGAAAAACTGTTTTTT.

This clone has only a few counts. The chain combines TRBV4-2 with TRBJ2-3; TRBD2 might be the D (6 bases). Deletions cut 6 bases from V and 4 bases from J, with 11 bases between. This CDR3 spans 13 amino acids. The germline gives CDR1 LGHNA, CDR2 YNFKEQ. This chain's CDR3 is CASSHERADTQYF. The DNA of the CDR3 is TGTGCCAGCAGTCATGAGCGGGCAGATACGCAGTATTTT.